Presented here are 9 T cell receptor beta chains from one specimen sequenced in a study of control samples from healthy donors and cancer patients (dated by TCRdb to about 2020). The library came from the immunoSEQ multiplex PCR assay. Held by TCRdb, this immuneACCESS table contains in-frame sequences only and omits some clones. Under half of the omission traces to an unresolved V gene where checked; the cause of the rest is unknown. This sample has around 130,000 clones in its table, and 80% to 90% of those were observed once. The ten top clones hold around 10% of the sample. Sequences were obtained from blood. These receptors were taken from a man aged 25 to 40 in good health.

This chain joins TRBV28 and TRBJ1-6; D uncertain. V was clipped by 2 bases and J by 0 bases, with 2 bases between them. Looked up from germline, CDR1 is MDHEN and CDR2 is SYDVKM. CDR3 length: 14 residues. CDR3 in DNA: TGTGCCAGCAGTTTAGTCTCCTATAATTCACCCCTCCACTTT. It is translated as CASSLVSYNSPLHF. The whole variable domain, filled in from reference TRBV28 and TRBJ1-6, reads DVKVTQSSRYLVKRTGEKVFLECVQDMDHENMFWYRQDPGLGLRLIYFSYDVKMKEKGDIPEGYSVSREKKERFSLILESASTNQTSMYLCASSLVSYNSPLHFGNGTRLTVT.

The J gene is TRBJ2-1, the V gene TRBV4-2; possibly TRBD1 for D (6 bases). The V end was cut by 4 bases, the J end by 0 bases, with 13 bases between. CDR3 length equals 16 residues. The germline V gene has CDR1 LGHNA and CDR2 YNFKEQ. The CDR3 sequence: CASSLTQGPSYNEQFF. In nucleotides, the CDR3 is TGTGCCAGCAGCCTCACACAGGGTCCCTCCTACAATGAGCAGTTCTTC.

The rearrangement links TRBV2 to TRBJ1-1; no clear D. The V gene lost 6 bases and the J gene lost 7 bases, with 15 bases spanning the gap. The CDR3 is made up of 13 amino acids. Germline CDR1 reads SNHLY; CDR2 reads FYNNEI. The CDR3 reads CASSESWAGEAFF. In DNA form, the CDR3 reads TGTGCCAGCAGCGAGTCGTGGGCAGGTGAAGCTTTCTTT.

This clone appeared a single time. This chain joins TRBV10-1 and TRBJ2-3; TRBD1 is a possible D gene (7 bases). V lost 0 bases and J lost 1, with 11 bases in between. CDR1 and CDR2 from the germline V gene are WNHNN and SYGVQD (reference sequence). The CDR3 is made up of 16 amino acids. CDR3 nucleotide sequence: TGCGCCAGCAGTGAGTCACTCAGGGGGGGCACAGATACGCAGTATTTT. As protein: CASSESLRGGTDTQYF.

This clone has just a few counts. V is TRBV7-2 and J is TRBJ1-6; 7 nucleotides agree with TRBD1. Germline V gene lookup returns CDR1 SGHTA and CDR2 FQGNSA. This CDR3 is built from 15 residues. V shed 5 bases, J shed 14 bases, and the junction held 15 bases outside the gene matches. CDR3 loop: CASSPQDRSRRALHF. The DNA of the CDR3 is TGTGCCAGCAGCCCCCAGGACAGGTCACGGAGAGCCCTCCACTTT.

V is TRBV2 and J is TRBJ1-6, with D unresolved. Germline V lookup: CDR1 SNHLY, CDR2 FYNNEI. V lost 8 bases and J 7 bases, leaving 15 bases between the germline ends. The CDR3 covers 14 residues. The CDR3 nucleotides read TGTGCCAGCCTCCCAGAGAGTGGGAATTCACCCCTCCACTTT. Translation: CASLPESGNSPLHF.

CDR3 DNA: TGTGCCAGCAGCTTGTGGGGTAGCGGGGCGGGCTCCTACAATGAGCAGTTCTTC. Protein: CASSLWGSGAGSYNEQFF. The chain couples TRBV5-6 to TRBJ2-1, with TRBD2 identical over 8 bases. Germline-derived CDR1 and CDR2 are SGHDT and YYEEEE. This CDR3 region has 18 residues. Trimming at V came to 1 base and at J to 0 bases, leaving 9 bases not matched to a gene.

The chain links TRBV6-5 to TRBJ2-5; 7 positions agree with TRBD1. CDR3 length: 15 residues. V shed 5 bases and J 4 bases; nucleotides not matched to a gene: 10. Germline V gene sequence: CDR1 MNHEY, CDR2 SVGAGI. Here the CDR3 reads CASSTNGAGGETQYF. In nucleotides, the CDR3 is TGTGCCAGCAGTACTAACGGCGCAGGGGGAGAGACCCAGTACTTC.

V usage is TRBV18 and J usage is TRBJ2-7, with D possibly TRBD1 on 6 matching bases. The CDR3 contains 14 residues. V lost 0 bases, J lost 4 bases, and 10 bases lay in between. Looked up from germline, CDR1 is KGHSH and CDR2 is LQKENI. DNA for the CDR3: TGTGCCAGCTCACCACCCGGGACACCGTACGAGCAGTACGTC. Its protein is CASSPPGTPYEQYV.